This TCR beta chain was retrieved from a study of T-cell reconstitution after alpha-beta-depleted transplantation in children (dated by TCRdb to the mid-2010s). Regarding the study in general: Using TCR repertoire profiling, the study followed T-cell immune reconstitution in a quantitative way in children after TCRalphabeta/CD19-depleted allogeneic hematopoietic cell transplantation.

Receptor amplification or capture employed PCR. The reads were generated on an Illumina HiSeq 2500. TCR library preparation used molecular barcoding, with unique molecular identifiers applied to normalize quantification of the TCRbeta repertoire. TCRdb took the public reads, trimmed them with fastp at Q25, ran MiXCR for clone calling and kept in-frame beta chains. A single entry per CDR3 protein holds the most common genes and DNA from its merged rows. This sample has approximately 350,000 distinct CDR3 sequences in its table, and 10% of those were observed once. The ten biggest clones cover around 2.5% of the sample. This clonotype appeared a few times. Its cognate antigen has yet to be identified. Base qualities are not recorded, but no much larger clone differs from it by a single base. Looking up the germline V gene yields CDR1 MDHEN and CDR2 SYDVKM. V loses 6 bases, J loses 0 bases, and the germline ends lie 7 bases apart. The CDR3, cysteine through phenylalanine, is 13 amino acids long. The sequence is cut down to CDR3 DNA, 39 bases in frame from base 1.

The rearranged chain carries TRBV28 and TRBJ2-3, with no confidently assigned D gene. The sequence was collected from a human donor who donated a stem cell graft to a child with acute lymphoblastic leukemia. The sequences come from PBMCs from the stem cell graft donor, collected from the stem cell graft. The DNA is as follows: TGTGCCAGCAGCGCCCCCAGCACAGATACGCAGTATTTT. Its protein reads: CASSAPSTDTQYF.